The clone carrying this T cell receptor (beta chain) was detected a few times. The V gene end was trimmed by 2 bases and the J gene end by 5 bases; junction bases not matched to a gene: 3. From germline, CDR1 is MNHEY and CDR2 SVGAGI. The CDR3 is 14 amino acids. This record comes from a study of cytomegalovirus exposure and HLA in healthy donors. PCR primers comprised 60 Vbeta and 13 Jbeta primers. Assay: immunoSEQ multiplex PCR; the TCRdb copy retains only in-frame clones and omits some. The table records 150,000 to 200,000 clones, roughly 80% of them present only once. This sequence originates from a male donor in good health and CMV-seronegative. The sample taken for sequencing was PBMCs. This rearrangement joins TRBV6-5 to TRBJ1-1, with 9 bases matching TRBD1. The CDR3 sequence is CASSYNRGRTEAFF. CDR3 DNA: TGTGCCAGCAGTTACAACAGGGGGCGAACTGAAGCTTTCTTT.